These 3 T cell receptor beta chains were sequenced from one sample in a study of radiotherapy plus CTLA-4 blockade in lung cancer. TCRdb's table, derived via immunoSEQ multiplex PCR, lists solely in-frame clones and lacks some. Among tens of thousands of clones, approximately 81% were seen once, and the ten largest hold around 17%. Sample: peripheral blood, taken from a patient treated with radiotherapy plus ipilimumab. The receptors were sampled from a human donor with non-small cell lung cancer that progressed on radiotherapy plus ipilimumab.

This clone was seen a few times. V usage is TRBV7-9 and J usage is TRBJ2-3; 10 nucleotides line up with TRBD2. Germline values: CDR1 SEHNR, CDR2 FQNEAQ (reference sequence). Germline trimming cut 3 bases from V and 0 bases from J; bases unmatched to any gene: 6. CDR3 length: 17 residues. Written as DNA, the CDR3 is TGTGCCAGCAGCTTTAGGCTAGCGGGGGCTAGCACAGATACGCAGTATTTT. This translates into CASSFRLAGASTDTQYF.

The genes are TRBV2 and TRBJ1-5; unclear D gene. CDR1 is SNHLY and CDR2 is FYNNEI in the germline V gene. Trimming took 6 bases from V and 3 from J, leaving 9 bases between them. The CDR3 has 13 amino acids. CDR3 sequence (DNA): TGTGCCAGCAGGCCAGGTTCCAATCAGCCCCAGCATTTT. It codes for CASRPGSNQPQHF.

The chain joins TRBV28 to TRBJ2-7, with 7 bases that match TRBD2. V trimming: 5 bases; J trimming: 3 bases; junction bases outside the gene matches: 10. From germline, CDR1 is MDHEN and CDR2 SYDVKM. The CDR3 is 15 amino acids. CDR3 coding DNA: TGTGCCAGCAGTCGGCAATTGAGCGGGGTCTACGAGCAGTACTTC. It is translated as CASSRQLSGVYEQYF.